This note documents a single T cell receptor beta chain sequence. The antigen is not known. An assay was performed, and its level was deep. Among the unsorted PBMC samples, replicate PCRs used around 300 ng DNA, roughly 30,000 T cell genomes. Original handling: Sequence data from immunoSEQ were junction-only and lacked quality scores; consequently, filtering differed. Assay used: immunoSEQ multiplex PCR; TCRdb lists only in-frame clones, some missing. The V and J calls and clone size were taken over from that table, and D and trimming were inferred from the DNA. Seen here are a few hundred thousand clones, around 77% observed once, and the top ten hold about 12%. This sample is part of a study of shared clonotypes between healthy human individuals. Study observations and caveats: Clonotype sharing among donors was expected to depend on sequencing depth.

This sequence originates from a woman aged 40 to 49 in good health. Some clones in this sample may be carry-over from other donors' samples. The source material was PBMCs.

The chain's CDR3 is CASSPRLVAGGTGELFF. In DNA, the CDR3 is TGTGCCAGCAGCCCGCGGCTGGTAGCGGGGGGGACCGGGGAGCTGTTTTTT. V usage is TRBV7-9 and J usage is TRBJ2-2; TRBD2 agrees at 11 bases. The CDR3 has 17 amino acids. In germline, CDR1 is SEHNR, CDR2 FQNEAQ (reference sequence). The J segment lost 5 bases and the V segment lost 5 bases, leaving 10 bases of the junction unmatched.